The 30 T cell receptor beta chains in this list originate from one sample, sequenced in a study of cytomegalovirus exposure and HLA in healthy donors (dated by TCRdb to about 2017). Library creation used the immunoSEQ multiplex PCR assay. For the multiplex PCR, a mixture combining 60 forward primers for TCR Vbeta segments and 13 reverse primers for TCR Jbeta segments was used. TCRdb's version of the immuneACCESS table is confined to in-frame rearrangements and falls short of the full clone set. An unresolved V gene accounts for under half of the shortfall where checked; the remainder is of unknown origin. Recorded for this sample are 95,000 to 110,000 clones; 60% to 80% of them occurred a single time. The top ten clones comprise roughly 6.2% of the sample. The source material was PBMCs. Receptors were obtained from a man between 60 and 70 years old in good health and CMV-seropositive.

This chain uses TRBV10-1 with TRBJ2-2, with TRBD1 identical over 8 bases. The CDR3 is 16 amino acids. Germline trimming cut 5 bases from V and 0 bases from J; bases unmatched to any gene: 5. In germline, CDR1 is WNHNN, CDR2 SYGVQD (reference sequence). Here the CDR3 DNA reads TGCGCCAGCAGTTCATCAGGGGGCCCGAACACCGGGGAGCTGTTTTTT. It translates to CASSSSGGPNTGELFF.

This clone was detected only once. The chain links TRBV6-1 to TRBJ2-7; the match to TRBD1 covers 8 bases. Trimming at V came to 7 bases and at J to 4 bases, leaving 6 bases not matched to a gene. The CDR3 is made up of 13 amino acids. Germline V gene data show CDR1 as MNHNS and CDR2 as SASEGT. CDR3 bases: TGTGCCAGCATCCCAGGGGGCAGGTACGAGCAGTACTTC. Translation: CASIPGGRYEQYF.

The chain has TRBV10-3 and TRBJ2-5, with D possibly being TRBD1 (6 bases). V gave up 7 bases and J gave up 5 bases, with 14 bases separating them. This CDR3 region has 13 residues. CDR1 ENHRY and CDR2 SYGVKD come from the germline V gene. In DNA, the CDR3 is TGTGCCATCACCTACAGGGAAGGGGAGACCCAGTACTTC. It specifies CAITYREGETQYF.

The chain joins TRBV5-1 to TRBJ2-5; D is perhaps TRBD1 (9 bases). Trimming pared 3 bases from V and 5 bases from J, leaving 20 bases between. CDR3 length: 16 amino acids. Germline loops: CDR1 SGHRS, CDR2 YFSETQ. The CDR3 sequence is CASSSGGDRDSETQYF. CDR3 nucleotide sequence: TGCGCCAGCAGCTCCGGGGGGGACAGGGATTCGGAGACCCAGTACTTC.

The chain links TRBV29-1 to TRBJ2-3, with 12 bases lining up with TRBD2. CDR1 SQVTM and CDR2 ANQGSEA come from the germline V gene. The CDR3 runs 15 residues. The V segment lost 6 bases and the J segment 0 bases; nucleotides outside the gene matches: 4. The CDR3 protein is CSVRTSGASTDTQYF. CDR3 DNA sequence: TGCAGCGTGAGGACTAGCGGGGCTAGCACAGATACGCAGTATTTT.

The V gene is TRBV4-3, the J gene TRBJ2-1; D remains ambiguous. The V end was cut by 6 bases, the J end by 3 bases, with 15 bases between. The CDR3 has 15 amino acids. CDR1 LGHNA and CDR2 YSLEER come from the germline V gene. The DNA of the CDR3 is TGCGCCAGCAGAATAGGATCCAAGCGCTACAATGAGCAGTTCTTC. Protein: CASRIGSKRYNEQFF.

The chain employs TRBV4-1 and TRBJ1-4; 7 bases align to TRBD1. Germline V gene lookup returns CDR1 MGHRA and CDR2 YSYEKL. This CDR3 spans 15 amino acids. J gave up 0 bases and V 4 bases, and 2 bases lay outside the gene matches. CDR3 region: CASSLGTATNEKLFF. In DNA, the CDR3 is TGCGCCAGCAGCCTCGGGACAGCAACTAATGAAAAACTGTTTTTT.

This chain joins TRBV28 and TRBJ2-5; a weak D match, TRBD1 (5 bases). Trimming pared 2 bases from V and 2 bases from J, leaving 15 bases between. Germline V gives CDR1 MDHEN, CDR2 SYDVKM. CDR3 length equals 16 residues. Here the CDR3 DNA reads TGTGCCAGCAGTTTACGTCGTGGCAGGGCACAAGAGACCCAGTACTTC. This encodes CASSLRRGRAQETQYF.

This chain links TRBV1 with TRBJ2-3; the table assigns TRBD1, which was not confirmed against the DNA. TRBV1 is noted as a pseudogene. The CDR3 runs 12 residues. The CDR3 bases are TGCACCAGCAGCCCAGCAGGAAAAACGCAGTATTTT. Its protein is CTSSPAGKTQYF.

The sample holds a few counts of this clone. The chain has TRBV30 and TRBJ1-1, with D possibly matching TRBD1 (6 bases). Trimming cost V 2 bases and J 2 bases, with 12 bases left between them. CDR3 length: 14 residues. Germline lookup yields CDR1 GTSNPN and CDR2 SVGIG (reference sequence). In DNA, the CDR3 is TGTGCCTGGAGTAGAACAGGGCAAAACACTGAAGCTTTCTTT. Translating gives CAWSRTGQNTEAFF.

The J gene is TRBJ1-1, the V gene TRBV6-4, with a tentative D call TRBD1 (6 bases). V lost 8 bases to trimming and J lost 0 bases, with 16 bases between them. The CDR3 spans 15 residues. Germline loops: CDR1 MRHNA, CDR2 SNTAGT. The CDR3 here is CASLTGRLMNTEAFF. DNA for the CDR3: TGTGCCAGCCTTACAGGGCGCTTAATGAACACTGAAGCTTTCTTT.

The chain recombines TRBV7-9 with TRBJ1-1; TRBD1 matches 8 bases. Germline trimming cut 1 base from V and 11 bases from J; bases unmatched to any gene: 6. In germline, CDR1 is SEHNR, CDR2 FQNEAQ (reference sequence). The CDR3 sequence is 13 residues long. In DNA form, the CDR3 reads TGTGCCAGCAGCTTAGGATACAGGGGGGGGGCTTTCTTT. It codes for CASSLGYRGGAFF. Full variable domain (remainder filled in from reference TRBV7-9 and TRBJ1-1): DTGVSQNPRHKITKRGQNVTFRCDPISEHNRLYWYRQTLGQGPEFLTYFQNEAQLEKSRLLSDRFSAERPKGSFSTLEIQRTEQGDSAMYLCASSLGYRGGAFFGQGTRLTVV.

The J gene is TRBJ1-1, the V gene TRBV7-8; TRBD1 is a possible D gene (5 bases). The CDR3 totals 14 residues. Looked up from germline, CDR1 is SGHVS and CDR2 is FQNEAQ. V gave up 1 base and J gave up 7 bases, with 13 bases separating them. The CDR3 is CASSLGVKGFEAFF. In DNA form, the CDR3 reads TGTGCCAGCAGCTTAGGGGTGAAGGGGTTTGAAGCTTTCTTT.

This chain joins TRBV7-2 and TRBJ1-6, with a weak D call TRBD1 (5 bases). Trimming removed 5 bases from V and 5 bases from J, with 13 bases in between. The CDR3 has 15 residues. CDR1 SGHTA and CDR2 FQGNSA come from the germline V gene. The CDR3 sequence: CASSVPGLNNSPLHF. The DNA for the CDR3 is TGTGCCAGCAGCGTCCCGGGACTCAATAATTCACCCCTCCACTTT.

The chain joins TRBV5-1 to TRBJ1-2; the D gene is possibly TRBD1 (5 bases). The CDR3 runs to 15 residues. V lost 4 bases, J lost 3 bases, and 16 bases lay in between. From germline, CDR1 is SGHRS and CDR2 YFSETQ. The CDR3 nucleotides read TGCGCCAGCAGCCCACACGACAGAGACTACTATGGCTACACCTTC. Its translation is CASSPHDRDYYGYTF.

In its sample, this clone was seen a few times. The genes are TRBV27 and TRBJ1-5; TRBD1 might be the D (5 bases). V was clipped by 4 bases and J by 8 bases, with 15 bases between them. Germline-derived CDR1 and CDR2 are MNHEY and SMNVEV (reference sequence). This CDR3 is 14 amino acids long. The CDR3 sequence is CASSSRQGLEPQHF. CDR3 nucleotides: TGTGCCAGCAGTTCTCGGCAGGGCTTGGAGCCCCAGCATTTT.

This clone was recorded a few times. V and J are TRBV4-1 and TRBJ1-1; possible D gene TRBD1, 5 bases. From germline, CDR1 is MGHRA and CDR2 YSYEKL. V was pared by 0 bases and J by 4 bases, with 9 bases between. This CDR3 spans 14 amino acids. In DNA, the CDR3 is TGCGCCAGCAGCCAAGATTTGGGGCTCACTGAAGCTTTCTTT. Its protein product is CASSQDLGLTEAFF.

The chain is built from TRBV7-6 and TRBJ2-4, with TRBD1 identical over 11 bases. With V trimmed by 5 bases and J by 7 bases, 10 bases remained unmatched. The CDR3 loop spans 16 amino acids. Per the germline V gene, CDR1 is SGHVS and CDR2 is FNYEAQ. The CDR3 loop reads CASSTGGQGAVNIQYF. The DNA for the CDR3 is TGTGCCAGCAGCACGGGTGGACAGGGGGCGGTGAACATTCAGTACTTC.

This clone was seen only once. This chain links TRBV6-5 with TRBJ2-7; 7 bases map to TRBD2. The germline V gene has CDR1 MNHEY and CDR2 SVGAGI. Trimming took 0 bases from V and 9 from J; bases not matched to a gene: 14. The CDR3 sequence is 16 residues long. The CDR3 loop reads CASSYSTSGAVMMQYF. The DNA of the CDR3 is TGTGCCAGCAGTTACTCCACCAGCGGGGCCGTTATGATGCAGTACTTC.

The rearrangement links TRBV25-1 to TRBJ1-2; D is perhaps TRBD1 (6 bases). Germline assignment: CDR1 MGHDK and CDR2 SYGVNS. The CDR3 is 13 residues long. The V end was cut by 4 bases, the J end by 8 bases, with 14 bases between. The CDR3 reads CASSGQVKWGYTF. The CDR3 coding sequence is TGTGCCAGCAGTGGACAGGTCAAGTGGGGCTACACCTTC.

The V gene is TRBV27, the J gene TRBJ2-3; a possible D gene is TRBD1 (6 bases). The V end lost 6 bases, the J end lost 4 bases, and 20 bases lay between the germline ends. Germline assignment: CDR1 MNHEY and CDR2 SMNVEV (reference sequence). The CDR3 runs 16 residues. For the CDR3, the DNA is TGTGCCAGCAGAGGGGACATTCTCAAGAGCGCAGATACGCAGTATTTT. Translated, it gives CASRGDILKSADTQYF.

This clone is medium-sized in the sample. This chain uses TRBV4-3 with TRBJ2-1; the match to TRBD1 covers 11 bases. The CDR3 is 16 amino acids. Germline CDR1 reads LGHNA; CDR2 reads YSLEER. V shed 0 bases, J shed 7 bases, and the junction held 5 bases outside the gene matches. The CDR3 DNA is TGCGCCAGCAGCCAAGATCGCGGGACAGGGGGAAATGAGCAGTTCTTC. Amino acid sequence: CASSQDRGTGGNEQFF.

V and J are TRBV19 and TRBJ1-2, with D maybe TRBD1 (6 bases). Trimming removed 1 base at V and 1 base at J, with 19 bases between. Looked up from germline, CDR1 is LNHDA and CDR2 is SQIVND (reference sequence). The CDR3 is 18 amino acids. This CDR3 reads CASSIGAGTPTNNYGYTF. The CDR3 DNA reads TGTGCCAGTAGTATAGGGGCCGGGACACCGACTAATAACTATGGCTACACCTTC.

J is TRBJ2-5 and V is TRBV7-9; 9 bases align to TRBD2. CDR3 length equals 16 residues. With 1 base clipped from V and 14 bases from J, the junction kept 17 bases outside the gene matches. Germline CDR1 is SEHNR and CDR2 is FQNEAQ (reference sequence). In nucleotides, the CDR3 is TGTGCCAGCAGCTTAGTAGACCTTAGCGGGGGCCAACAAAACTACTTC. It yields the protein CASSLVDLSGGQQNYF.

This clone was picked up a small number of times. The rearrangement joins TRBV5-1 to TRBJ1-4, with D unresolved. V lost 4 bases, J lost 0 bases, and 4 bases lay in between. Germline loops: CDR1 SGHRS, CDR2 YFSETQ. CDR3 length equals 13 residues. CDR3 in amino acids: CASSQATNEKLFF. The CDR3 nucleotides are TGCGCCAGCAGCCAGGCAACTAATGAAAAACTGTTTTTT.

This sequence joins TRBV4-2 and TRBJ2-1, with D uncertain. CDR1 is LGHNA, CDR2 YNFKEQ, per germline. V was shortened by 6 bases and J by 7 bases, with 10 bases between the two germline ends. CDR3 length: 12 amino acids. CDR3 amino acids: CASSRGGNEQFF. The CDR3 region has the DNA TGTGCCAGCAGTAGAGGCGGAAATGAGCAGTTCTTC.

DNA for the CDR3: TGCGCCAGCAGCCAAGAAGGTCGGCGGGGGCCGGATACGCAGTATTTT. It translates to CASSQEGRRGPDTQYF. The chain employs TRBV4-3 and TRBJ2-3, with a possible D match to TRBD2 (7 bases). Between the trimmed V and J ends, which lost 0 bases and 6 bases, there was a span of 16 bases. The CDR3 sequence is 16 residues long. Germline V gives CDR1 LGHNA, CDR2 YSLEER.

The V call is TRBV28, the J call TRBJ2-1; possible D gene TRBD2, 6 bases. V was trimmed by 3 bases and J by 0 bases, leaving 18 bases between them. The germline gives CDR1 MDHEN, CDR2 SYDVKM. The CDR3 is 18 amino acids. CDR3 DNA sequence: TGTGCCAGCAGTTTCCCCGCTTCTGGGGGGAGCTCCTACAATGAGCAGTTCTTC. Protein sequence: CASSFPASGGSSYNEQFF.

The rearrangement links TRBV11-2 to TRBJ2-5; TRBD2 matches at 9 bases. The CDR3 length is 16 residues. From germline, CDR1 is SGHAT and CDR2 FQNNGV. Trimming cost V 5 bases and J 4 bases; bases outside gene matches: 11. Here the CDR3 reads CASSHRPLAGRETQYF. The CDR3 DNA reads TGTGCCAGCAGCCACCGTCCGCTAGCGGGGAGAGAGACCCAGTACTTC.

The CDR3 sequence is CASSPPSRGETQYF. The CDR3 bases are TGTGCCAGCTCACCACCCTCCAGGGGTGAGACCCAGTACTTC. V usage is TRBV18 and J usage is TRBJ2-5; possibly TRBD1 for D (6 bases). CDR1 is KGHSH and CDR2 is LQKENI in the germline V gene. The CDR3 has 14 residues. Deletions cut 0 bases from V and 5 bases from J, with 10 bases between.